One sample yielded the 17 T cell receptor beta chains listed below, sequenced in a study of T cells expressing NK-cell markers. TCRdb reprocessed the 5' RACE reads, with one entry per CDR3 protein and no DNA. This sample's clone table lists 550,000 to 600,000 distinct CDR3 sequences. The specimen sequenced was blood T cells: a sorted CD56 or NKG2C T cell subset, CD4+ or CD8+ T cells, or bulk PBMC T cells (not recorded which). These receptor sequences come from a man younger than 30 in good health.

The J gene is TRBJ2-1, the V gene TRBV7-9. Germline V lookup: CDR1 SEHNR, CDR2 FQNEAQ (reference sequence). This CDR3 region has 14 residues. This CDR3 is CASSLNGLYNEQFF.

CDR3 region: CASSRGPEQYF. This sequence joins TRBV7-9 and TRBJ2-7; the D gene TCRdb calls, TRBD1, cannot be checked with no DNA. CDR1 and CDR2 from the germline V gene are SEHNR and FQNEAQ (reference sequence). The CDR3 totals 11 residues.

The V gene is TRBV11-2, the J gene TRBJ2-7; with no DNA, the TCRdb D assignment of TRBD1 cannot be verified. Germline V gene data show CDR1 as SGHAT and CDR2 as FQNNGV. This CDR3 contains 15 residues. This chain's CDR3 is CASSLWGQGPPEQYF.

This sequence joins TRBV4-1 and TRBJ2-1; the D gene TCRdb calls, TRBD2, cannot be checked with no DNA. The CDR3 consists of 14 residues. Germline CDR1 MGHRA, CDR2 YSYEKL. The CDR3 sequence: CASRLAGGYNEQFF.

This chain joins TRBV12-3 or TRBV12-4 and TRBJ2-3; the D call of TRBD1 rests on TCRdb alone, since no DNA is present to check it. The length of the CDR3 is 16 residues. CDR3 loop: CASSPRQGAAGDTQYF.

V is TRBV9 and J is TRBJ1-1. Germline lookup yields CDR1 SGDLS and CDR2 YYNGEE. The length of the CDR3 is 15 residues. The CDR3 loop is CASSVGPALNTEAFF.

The CDR3 here is CASSQDGPSVGTGELFF. J is TRBJ2-2 and V is TRBV3-1; TCRdb picks TRBD2, but there is no DNA to check that call. CDR1 is LGHDT, CDR2 YNNKEL, per germline (reference sequence). The CDR3 length is 17 residues.

The chain has TRBV15 and TRBJ2-1; without DNA, the TCRdb call of TRBD1 cannot be checked. CDR3 size: 14 residues. Germline values: CDR1 LNHNV, CDR2 YYDKDF (reference sequence). CDR3 amino acids: CATSSTYRVNEQFF. Based on the CDR3 plus reference TRBV15 and TRBJ2-1, the full variable domain is DAMVIQNPRYQVTQFGKPVTLSCSQTLNHNVMYWYQQKSSQAPKLLFHYYDKDFNNEADTPDNFQSRRPNTSFCFLDIRSPGLGDTAMYLCATSSTYRVNEQFFGPGTRLTVL.

The chain couples TRBV4-1 to TRBJ2-1; as DNA is missing, the TRBD2 call by TCRdb cannot be tested. Germline V gives CDR1 MGHRA, CDR2 YSYEKL. The CDR3 consists of 18 residues. This chain's CDR3 is CASSRKLGLADSYNEQFF.

V usage is TRBV15 and J usage is TRBJ2-4; the TCRdb call, TRBD1, lacks DNA for checking. CDR1 LNHNV and CDR2 YYDKDF come from the germline V gene (reference sequence). This CDR3 contains 14 residues. The chain's CDR3 is CATETGRKKNIQYF.

The V call is TRBV5-5, the J call TRBJ2-2; TCRdb proposes TRBD2, but this gene call is untestable without DNA. Germline V gene sequence: CDR1 SGHKS, CDR2 YYEKEE (reference sequence). The CDR3 extends over 16 amino acids. CDR3 sequence reads: CASSFLRSGDTGELFF.

The chain's CDR3 is CASRGTSRVEQFF. V is TRBV5-1 and J is TRBJ2-1; TCRdb names TRBD2, which stays unverified in the absence of DNA. From germline, CDR1 is SGHRS and CDR2 YFSETQ. The CDR3 contains 13 residues.

The chain is built from TRBV11-2 and TRBJ2-1; as DNA is missing, the TRBD2 call by TCRdb cannot be tested. The CDR3 runs to 15 residues. Germline loops: CDR1 SGHAT, CDR2 FQNNGV. The CDR3 sequence is CASSLVGLAVNEQFF. Drawing the rest from reference TRBV11-2 and TRBJ2-1, the complete variable domain is EAGVAQSPRYKIIEKRQSVAFWCNPISGHATLYWYQQILGQGPKLLIQFQNNGVVDDSQLPKDRFSAERLKGVDSTLKIQPAKLEDSAVYLCASSLVGLAVNEQFFGPGTRLTVL.

The V call is TRBV12-3 or TRBV12-4, the J call TRBJ2-1; TCRdb returns TRBD2, unconfirmable since there is no DNA. This CDR3 is 16 amino acids long. The CDR3 here is CASSLAGGPIIYEQFF.

The rearrangement uses TRBV27 and TRBJ2-3; as DNA is missing, the TRBD2 call by TCRdb cannot be tested. CDR3 length equals 14 residues. The germline gives CDR1 MNHEY, CDR2 SMNVEV (reference sequence). The CDR3 loop reads CASTGLAGTDTQYF.

This sequence joins TRBV25-1 and TRBJ2-1; checking the TCRdb D call of TRBD1 is not possible without DNA. CDR3 length: 15 amino acids. Germline assignment: CDR1 MGHDK and CDR2 SYGVNS. CDR3 loop: CASREGTGSYNEQFF.

The V and J genes are TRBV24-1 and TRBJ1-4; there is no DNA to check the TCRdb D call of TRBD1. The CDR3 consists of 16 residues. Germline CDR1 reads KGHDR; CDR2 reads SFDVKD. Here the CDR3 reads CATSETGSLKRWMVFF.